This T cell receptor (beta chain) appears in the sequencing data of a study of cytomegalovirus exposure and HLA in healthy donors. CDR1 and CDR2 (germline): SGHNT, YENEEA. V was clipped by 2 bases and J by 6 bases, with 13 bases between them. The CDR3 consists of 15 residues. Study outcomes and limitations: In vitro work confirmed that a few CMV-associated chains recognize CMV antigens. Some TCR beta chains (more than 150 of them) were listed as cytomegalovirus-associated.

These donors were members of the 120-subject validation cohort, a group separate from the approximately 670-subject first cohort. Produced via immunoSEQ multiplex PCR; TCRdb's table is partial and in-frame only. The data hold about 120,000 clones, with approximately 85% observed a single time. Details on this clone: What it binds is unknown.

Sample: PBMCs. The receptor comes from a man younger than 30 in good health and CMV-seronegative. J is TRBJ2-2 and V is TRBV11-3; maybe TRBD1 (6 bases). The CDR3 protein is CASSLTGKGAGELFF. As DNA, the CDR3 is TGTGCCAGCAGCTTAACAGGGAAAGGAGCCGGGGAGCTGTTTTTT.